The clone carrying this T cell receptor beta chain came up many times. The V gene lost 5 bases and the J gene lost 4 bases, with 12 bases spanning the gap. Per germline, CDR1 SGHRS and CDR2 YFSETQ. The length of the CDR3 is 13 residues. TCRdb itself ran the RT-PCR reads through MiXCR, one entry per CDR3 protein. This table holds 650,000 to 800,000 distinct CDR3 sequences, around 14% found once. The origin of this receptor is a female donor in good health, serving as a healthy control. V is TRBV5-1 and J is TRBJ1-1; no reliable D call. The specimen sequenced was memory CD4+ T cells from blood. The CDR3 sequence: CASREAAGTEAFF. The CDR3, as DNA: TGCGCCAGCAGGGAGGCCGCGGGCACTGAAGCTTTCTTT.